This entry lists 11 T cell receptor beta chains sequenced from one sample in a study of identical twins. TCRdb re-derived calls from the 5' RACE reads in MiXCR, one entry per CDR3 protein. The table lists about 660,000 distinct CDR3 sequences, 8.6% of them singletons. The data also belong to a second study, concerning yellow fever vaccine responses in identical twins.

The specimen was PBMCs. Receptors were obtained from a woman between 18 and 29 years old in good health.

The chain couples TRBV24-1 to TRBJ1-1; D is unresolved. Per the germline V gene, CDR1 is KGHDR and CDR2 is SFDVKD. The CDR3 is 11 amino acids. Deletions cut 6 bases from V and 5 bases from J, with 6 bases between. The CDR3, as DNA: TGTGCCACCAGTACGAGTACTGAAGCTTTCTTT. Protein product: CATSTSTEAFF.

The chain has TRBV25-1 and TRBJ2-7; weak D call: TRBD1 (6 bases). The CDR3 runs to 15 residues. V was pared by 6 bases and J by 2 bases, with 17 bases between. Germline V gene data show CDR1 as MGHDK and CDR2 as SYGVNS. The CDR3 loop reads CASRAGTSIPYEQYF. The CDR3 DNA sequence: TGTGCCAGCAGGGCCGGGACATCTATTCCCTACGAGCAGTACTTC.

The chain couples TRBV7-9 to TRBJ1-1; D uncertain. The germline CDR1 and CDR2 sequences are SEHNR and FQNEAQ (reference sequence). The CDR3 loop spans 12 amino acids. V lost 7 bases and J 8 bases, leaving 14 bases between the germline ends. In DNA form, the CDR3 reads TGTGCCAGCACCCAAAGCGGGATAGAAGCTTTCTTT. It encodes CASTQSGIEAFF. The entire variable domain, with the rest obtained from reference TRBV7-9 and TRBJ1-1, is as follows: DTGVSQNPRHKITKRGQNVTFRCDPISEHNRLYWYRQTLGQGPEFLTYFQNEAQLEKSRLLSDRFSAERPKGSFSTLEIQRTEQGDSAMYLCASTQSGIEAFFGQGTRLTVV.

A few counts support this clonotype. This chain links TRBV20-1 with TRBJ2-7; 7 bases align to TRBD1. From germline, CDR1 is DFQATT and CDR2 SNEGSKA (reference sequence). J lost 0 bases, V lost 2 bases, and 7 bases had no gene match. This CDR3 has 15 residues. The CDR3 loop reads CSARPLDRISYEQYF. DNA of the CDR3: TGCAGTGCTAGACCCCTGGACAGGATCTCCTACGAGCAGTACTTC.

This clonotype has ten or more counts. The rearrangement joins TRBV5-1 to TRBJ2-2; either TRBD1 or TRBD2 may fit D (5 bases each). V was trimmed by 2 bases and J by 0 bases, leaving 11 bases between them. Looked up from germline, CDR1 is SGHRS and CDR2 is YFSETQ. The CDR3 is 16 residues long. The CDR3 sequence is CASSLLGTTNTGELFF. DNA for the CDR3: TGCGCCAGCAGCTTATTAGGGACCACGAACACCGGGGAGCTGTTTTTT.

The chain has TRBV6-2 or TRBV6-3 and TRBJ2-7, with 11 bases identical to TRBD2. V shed 0 bases, J shed 2 bases, and the junction held 3 bases outside the gene matches. The CDR3 covers 16 residues. Germline V lookup: CDR1 MNHEY, CDR2 SVGEGT. The CDR3 spells CASSYSRLAGTYEQYF. DNA of the CDR3: TGTGCCAGCAGTTACTCACGACTAGCGGGGACCTACGAGCAGTACTTC.

The chain carries TRBV28 and TRBJ2-3, with 7 bases matching TRBD1. This CDR3 is built from 14 residues. Germline values: CDR1 MDHEN, CDR2 SYDVKM. After removal of 3 bases from V and 5 bases from J, the junction contained 5 bases not matched to a gene. CDR3 coding DNA: TGTGCCAGCAGTTTCCCCTACAGGGGAGATACGCAGTATTTT. Residues: CASSFPYRGDTQYF. The full variable domain, its missing parts supplied by reference TRBV28 and TRBJ2-3, is DVKVTQSSRYLVKRTGEKVFLECVQDMDHENMFWYRQDPGLGLRLIYFSYDVKMKEKGDIPEGYSVSREKKERFSLILESASTNQTSMYLCASSFPYRGDTQYFGPGTRLTVL.

This clonotype was recorded a few times. The chain has TRBV6-2 or TRBV6-3 and TRBJ2-7; TRBD1 is a possible D gene (6 bases). CDR1 and CDR2 (germline): MNHEY, SVGEGT. Trimming cost V 6 bases and J 3 bases, with 18 bases left between them. CDR3 length equals 15 residues. CDR3 amino acids: CASSLGGKGYYEQYF. The CDR3 nucleotides are TGTGCCAGCAGCCTAGGGGGTAAGGGCTACTACGAGCAGTACTTC.

This clonotype was seen at least ten times. V usage is TRBV29-1 and J usage is TRBJ2-7; the D call may be TRBD1 or TRBD2 (5 bases each). The V and J ends lost 0 bases and 3 bases respectively, with 15 bases between them. The germline CDR1 and CDR2 sequences are SQVTM and ANQGSEA. The CDR3 contains 15 residues. The CDR3 loop reads CSVEELGQGGYEQYF. In DNA form, the CDR3 reads TGCAGCGTTGAAGAACTAGGCCAGGGCGGCTACGAGCAGTACTTC.

This clonotype was found many times. V gene TRBV3-1 combines with J gene TRBJ1-6; D perhaps matches TRBD1 (5 bases). In germline, CDR1 is LGHDT, CDR2 YNNKEL (reference sequence). V lost 6 bases to trimming and J lost 9 bases, with 15 bases between them. The CDR3 length is 14 residues. The CDR3 region is CASRAAGRGSPLHF. The CDR3 DNA follows: TGTGCCAGCAGGGCAGCAGGGAGAGGTTCACCCCTCCACTTT.

This sequence joins TRBV4-3 and TRBJ2-2; D gene unclear. The CDR3 extends over 14 amino acids. The ends were cut back, 3 bases at V and 4 bases at J, with 9 bases in the middle. Per the germline V gene, CDR1 is LGHNA and CDR2 is YSLEER. CDR3 nucleotides: TGCGCCAGCAGCCACGGACGGAGCACCGGGGAGCTGTTTTTT. Translating gives CASSHGRSTGELFF.